The clone carrying this TCR beta chain was seen only a few times. Amplified TCR beta CDR3 regions came from RNA transcripts. First-round RT-PCR targeting the TCR CDR3 was performed with the HTBI primer set. TCRdb re-derived calls from the multiplex PCR reads in MiXCR, one entry per CDR3 protein. The table lists under 400,000 distinct CDR3 sequences, around a sixth of them singletons. CDR3 length: 16 residues. The germline CDR1 and CDR2 sequences are MGHRA and YSYEKL. The V segment lost 1 base and the J segment 3 bases; nucleotides outside the gene matches: 4. The data were taken from a study of T cells in Graves' hyperthyroidism and ophthalmopathy. Study-wide background: Peripheral blood was secured at the point of initial diagnosis, before any treatment.

No progression to ophthalmopathy during 18 months of follow-up defined stable disease. Those with hyperthyroidism were 18 to 65 years old, newly diagnosed, and ill for under 2 months. The receptor was isolated from a woman between 50 and 59 years old with Graves' hyperthyroidism. The sequenced sample was blood. This rearrangement joins TRBV4-1 to TRBJ2-1, with 9 bases identical to TRBD2. CDR3 sequence reads: CASSQAVSGSYNEQFF. In DNA form, the CDR3 reads TGCGCCAGCAGCCAAGCAGTTAGCGGGAGCTACAATGAGCAGTTCTTC.